These T cell receptor beta chains were read from a single sample in a study of identical twins. MiXCR, run by TCRdb on the 5' RACE reads, gives a single entry per CDR3 protein. Here the sample spans 1.5 million to 2 million distinct CDR3 sequences, 32% being singletons. The sequenced sample was cord blood. The receptors shown here come from a newborn girl in good health. The CDR3 runs from the conserved cysteine through the conserved F or W. The D gene is left open where the match is weak. The size field is filled for only some rows; it gives once, few, many or a size class.

d_call,j_call,clone_size,v_call,cdr3_nt,cdr3_aa
-,TRBJ2-5,few,TRBV12-3/TRBV12-4,TGTGCCAGCAGTTTTGTTGAGGGCCAAGAGACCCAGTACTTC,CASSFVEGQETQYF
TRBD2,TRBJ2-7,many,TRBV10-3,TGTGCCATCAGTGATATTGGGACTAGCGGCTACGAGCAGTACTTC,CAISDIGTSGYEQYF
TRBD2,TRBJ2-3,-,TRBV6-1,TGTGCCAGCAGTGGTAAGCGGGGGTGGACAGATACGCAGTATTTT,CASSGKRGWTDTQYF
TRBD1,TRBJ1-5,few,TRBV6-2/TRBV6-3,TGTGCCAGCAGTTCGAAGGGACAGATAAGCAATCAGCCCCAGCATTTT,CASSSKGQISNQPQHF
TRBD2,TRBJ2-3,-,TRBV10-3,TGTGCCATCAATGACTTGGGACTAGCGGGAGAAGATACGCAGTATTTT,CAINDLGLAGEDTQYF
-,TRBJ2-2,few,TRBV4-1,TGCGCCAGCAGCCAGCGACTAGTGAGCACCGGGGAGCTGTTTTTT,CASSQRLVSTGELFF
TRBD2,TRBJ2-1,-,TRBV7-9,TGTGCCAGCAGCTTACGAGGGACTAGCGGGGAGACCCAGTTCTTC,CASSLRGTSGETQFF
-,TRBJ2-7,many,TRBV10-3,TGTGCCATATCCCCAGCTTCCTACGAGCAGTACTTC,CAISPASYEQYF
-,TRBJ2-7,-,TRBV25-1,TGTGCCAGCAGTGAAGGAGGGGCCCGACACAATGAGCAGTACTTC,CASSEGGARHNEQYF
TRBD1,TRBJ1-2,few,TRBV20-1,TGCAGTGCTAGTCTAGGTGGCAGGGGGCTTTATGGCTACACCTTC,CSASLGGRGLYGYTF
-,TRBJ2-3,-,TRBV25-1,TGTGCCAGCAGTGATTTGGATCGTAGGCTCCTTTTTCGGGGCACAGATACGCAGTATTTT,CASSDLDRRLLFRGTDTQYF
-,TRBJ2-1,-,TRBV4-1,TGCGCCAGCAGCACCATACGGGAAGGGCAGTTCTTC,CASSTIREGQFF
TRBD2,TRBJ2-2,-,TRBV20-1,TGCAGTGCTTCTCGTAGCGGGAGGAACACCGGGGAGCTGTTTTTT,CSASRSGRNTGELFF
-,TRBJ2-7,many,TRBV6-2/TRBV6-3,TGTGCCAGCAGTTACTCAGGCAGATACGAGCAGTACTTC,CASSYSGRYEQYF
-,TRBJ2-1,few,TRBV21-1,TGTGCCAGCAACAAGGGGGATGAGCAGTTCTTC,CASNKGDEQFF
-,TRBJ2-4,few,TRBV12-3/TRBV12-4,TGTGCCAGCAGTTATCGGATTCTAGCCAAAAACATTCAGTACTTC,CASSYRILAKNIQYF
-,TRBJ1-6,few,TRBV6-4,TGTGCCAGCAGTGACTCGATAGAAACTGGTTCACCCCTCCACTTT,CASSDSIETGSPLHF
-,TRBJ2-7,few,TRBV18,TGTGCCAGCTCACTTTTGGTCACCCCCTACGAGCAGTACTTC,CASSLLVTPYEQYF
-,TRBJ1-1,few,TRBV29-1,TGCAGCGTTGAATTGGGGAGGGTTGGGACTGAAGCTTTCTTT,CSVELGRVGTEAFF
-,TRBJ2-7,-,TRBV18,TGTGCCAGCTCACCAAGAATACAACCCTACGAGCAGTACTTC,CASSPRIQPYEQYF
TRBD2,TRBJ2-3,-,TRBV3-1,TGTGCCAGCAGCCGCAGACTAGCGGGGGGTCGCACAGATACGCAGTATTTT,CASSRRLAGGRTDTQYF
-,TRBJ2-1,few,TRBV4-2,TGTGCCAGCAGCCCCACGGGGGTCCACTCCTACAATGAGCAGTTCTTC,CASSPTGVHSYNEQFF
-,TRBJ2-3,few,TRBV20-1,TGCAGTGCCAAGGACGTTTCAGATACGCAGTATTTT,CSAKDVSDTQYF
-,TRBJ1-6,-,TRBV12-3/TRBV12-4,TGTGCCAGCAGTTTTACGTCAAATTATAATTCACCCCTCCACTTT,CASSFTSNYNSPLHF
TRBD2,TRBJ2-7,-,TRBV6-1,TGTGCCAGCAGCCTAGTAGCGGGAGTTACTGAAGAGCAGTACTTC,CASSLVAGVTEEQYF
-,TRBJ1-6,-,TRBV20-1,TGCAGTGCTAGAGATTTAGGGGAAAGCGGATATAATTCACCCCTCCACTTT,CSARDLGESGYNSPLHF
-,TRBJ2-5,few,TRBV7-2,TGTGCCAGCAGCCACGACAGGCAGACCCAGTACTTC,CASSHDRQTQYF
TRBD2,TRBJ2-7,few,TRBV3-1,TGTGCCAGCAGCCCCGCGGCTAGCGGGGTACGGAACGAGCAGTACTTC,CASSPAASGVRNEQYF
-,TRBJ2-1,-,TRBV9,TGTGCCAGCAGCGTAGCGGGAGCGGTAGATGAGCAGTTCTTC,CASSVAGAVDEQFF
TRBD1,TRBJ2-1,few,TRBV5-1,TGCGCCAGCAGCTTGTCAAGGGGGCCAGTCTACAATGAGCAGTTCTTC,CASSLSRGPVYNEQFF
-,TRBJ1-5,few,TRBV6-1,TGTGCCAGCAGTGTCTTCGCTCAGGCTAATCAGCCCCAGCATTTT,CASSVFAQANQPQHF